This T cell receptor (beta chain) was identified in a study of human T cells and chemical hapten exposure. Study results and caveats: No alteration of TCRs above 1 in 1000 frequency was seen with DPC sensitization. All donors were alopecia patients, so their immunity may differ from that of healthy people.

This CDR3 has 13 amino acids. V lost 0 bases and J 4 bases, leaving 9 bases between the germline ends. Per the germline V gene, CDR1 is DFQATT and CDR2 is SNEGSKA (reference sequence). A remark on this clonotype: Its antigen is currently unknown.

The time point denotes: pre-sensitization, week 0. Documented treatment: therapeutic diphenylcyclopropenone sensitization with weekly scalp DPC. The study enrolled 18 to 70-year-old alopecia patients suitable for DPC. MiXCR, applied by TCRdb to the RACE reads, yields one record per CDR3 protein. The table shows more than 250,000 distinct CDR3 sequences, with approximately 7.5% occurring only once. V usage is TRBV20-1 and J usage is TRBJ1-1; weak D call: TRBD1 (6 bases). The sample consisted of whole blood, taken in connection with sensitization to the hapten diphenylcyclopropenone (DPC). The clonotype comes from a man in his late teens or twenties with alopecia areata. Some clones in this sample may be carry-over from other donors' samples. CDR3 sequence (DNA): TGCAGTGCTAGAGATCAGGGGAGCACTGAAGCTTTCTTT. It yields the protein CSARDQGSTEAFF.